Following are 32 T cell receptor beta chains from one sample sequenced in a study of T-cell reconstitution after alpha-beta-depleted transplantation in children. It was with unique molecular identifiers that the TCRbeta library was prepared. TCRdb processed the PCR reads anew with MiXCR; each CDR3 protein has one entry. The table records just under 150,000 distinct CDR3 sequences, 8.8% of them present only once. Sequencing was performed on PBMCs, mostly from graft donor cells, taken 180 days after TCRalphabeta/CD19-depleted stem cell transplant. The origin of the receptors is a female patient aged 2-10 years who had a stem cell transplant for congenital amegakaryocytic thrombocytopenia, so the T cells may come from the graft donor.

The V gene is TRBV2, the J gene TRBJ1-1; D may be TRBD1 (5 bases). Per the germline V gene, CDR1 is SNHLY and CDR2 is FYNNEI. Trimming left V 8 bases short and J 3 bases short, with 13 bases between. The CDR3 has 13 residues. CDR3 DNA: TGTGCCAGCCGGTATCTACAGGACACTGAAGCTTTCTTT. Translation gives CASRYLQDTEAFF.

The rearrangement uses TRBV7-7 and TRBJ1-5, with a tentative D call TRBD1 (6 bases). Per the germline V gene, CDR1 is SSHAT and CDR2 is FNYEAQ (reference sequence). V lost 1 base to trimming and J lost 6 bases, with 13 bases between them. The CDR3 has 15 amino acids. Here the CDR3 DNA reads TGTGCCAGCAGCTTAGTACCGGGGGCCCCTCAGCCCCAGCATTTT. Translating gives CASSLVPGAPQPQHF. Drawing the rest from reference TRBV7-7 and TRBJ1-5, the complete variable domain is GAGVSQSPRYKVTKRGQDVTLRCDPISSHATLYWYQQALGQGPEFLTYFNYEAQPDKSGLPSDRFSAERPEGSISTLTIQRTEQRDSAMYRCASSLVPGAPQPQHFGDGTRLSIL.

The chain couples TRBV28 to TRBJ1-1, with no clear D. This CDR3 is 11 amino acids long. V was trimmed by 7 bases and J by 6 bases, leaving 9 bases between them. The V gene's germline CDR1 is MDHEN and CDR2 SYDVKM. The CDR3 reads CASTSHPEAFF. The CDR3 DNA follows: TGTGCCAGCACCTCCCATCCTGAAGCTTTCTTT.

This clonotype appeared a few times. The V and J genes are TRBV20-1 and TRBJ2-7; 8 nucleotides agree with TRBD1. The J segment lost 3 bases and the V segment lost 0 bases, leaving 4 bases of the junction unmatched. Germline CDR1 and CDR2: DFQATT and SNEGSKA (reference sequence). The CDR3 runs 14 residues. This CDR3 is CSARDWTGNYEQYF. DNA for the CDR3: TGCAGTGCTAGAGATTGGACAGGGAACTACGAGCAGTACTTC.

A note on this clonotype: It may be a read error: a sequence one base away is much more abundant. Because the CDR3 is missing its conserved closing phenylalanine or tryptophan, this is likely a read error. This sequence joins TRBV4-2 and TRBJ2-7, with TRBD1 matching 7 bases. The CDR3 is made up of 15 amino acids. V was clipped by 1 base and J by 6 bases; unmatched bases: 9. In germline, CDR1 is LGHNA, CDR2 YNFKEQ. The CDR3 loop reads CASSQGDRIAAEQYL. CDR3 nucleotide sequence: TGTGCCAGCAGCCAAGGGGACAGAATTGCGGCCGAGCAGTACTTA.

Ten or more counts support this clonotype. The gene calls are TRBV11-2 and TRBJ1-1, with D perhaps matching TRBD1 (5 bases). This CDR3 is 14 amino acids long. Trimming left V 5 bases short and J 1 base short, with 11 bases between. The germline V gene has CDR1 SGHAT and CDR2 FQNNGV. The CDR3 region has the DNA TGTGCCAGCAGCAGACCGGGACGGAACACTGAAGCTTTCTTT. Translating it yields CASSRPGRNTEAFF.

This clonotype was counted only a few times. The CDR3 nucleotides are TGCAGTGCACCGAATTGGGGTAACAATGAGCAGTTCTTC. Translated: CSAPNWGNNEQFF. The chain uses TRBV20-1 and TRBJ2-1, with D hard to call. Looked up from germline, CDR1 is DFQATT and CDR2 is SNEGSKA (reference sequence). The length of the CDR3 is 13 residues. Trimming left V 6 bases short and J 5 bases short, with 14 bases between.

The chain recombines TRBV13 with TRBJ2-2; a weak D match, TRBD1 (6 bases). V was cut by 4 bases and J by 2 bases, with 17 bases left in between. CDR3 length equals 17 residues. Looked up from germline, CDR1 is PRHDT and CDR2 is FYEKMQ (reference sequence). The CDR3 DNA sequence: TGTGCCAGCAGCTCTCTTTTCGGGACACCAAACACCGGGGAGCTGTTTTTT. It yields the protein CASSSLFGTPNTGELFF.

This clonotype was observed at least ten times. This rearrangement joins TRBV5-1 to TRBJ2-2; 9 bases agree with TRBD2. V lost 4 bases to trimming and J lost 2 bases; unmatched junction nucleotides: 6. There are 16 residues in the CDR3. Germline-derived CDR1 and CDR2 are SGHRS and YFSETQ. The CDR3 sequence is CASSPRGTSNTGELFF. The CDR3, as DNA: TGCGCCAGCAGCCCGAGGGGGACTAGCAACACCGGGGAGCTGTTTTTT.

Many counts were recorded for this clonotype. The chain couples TRBV12-3 or TRBV12-4 to TRBJ2-3, with 8 bases lining up with TRBD2. With V trimmed by 2 bases and J by 4 bases, 14 bases remained unmatched. There are 18 residues in the CDR3. The CDR3 coding sequence is TGTGCCAGCAGTTTACTCGCGGGGGGCCTGGCTAGGCCAGATACGCAGTATTTT. Protein product: CASSLLAGGLARPDTQYF.

This clonotype was seen many times. The chain combines TRBV10-1 with TRBJ2-5; no firm D call. The CDR3 has 14 residues. The V gene's germline CDR1 is WNHNN and CDR2 SYGVQD (reference sequence). The V and J ends lost 3 bases and 2 bases respectively, with 10 bases between them. CDR3 sequence (DNA): TGCGCCAGCAGTGATACCGGCTTACAAGAGACCCAGTACTTC. Its translation: CASSDTGLQETQYF.

Ten or more counts support this clonotype. V is TRBV15 and J is TRBJ2-1; D is ambiguous. The V end lost 0 bases, the J end lost 6 bases, and 6 bases lay between the germline ends. Germline lookup yields CDR1 LNHNV and CDR2 YYDKDF (reference sequence). CDR3 length: 13 residues. Written as DNA, the CDR3 is TGTGCCACCAGCAGAGATTTCGGCAATGAGCAGTTCTTC. It specifies CATSRDFGNEQFF.

This clonotype was recorded at least ten times. This chain links TRBV11-2 with TRBJ2-3, with D tentatively TRBD2 (5 bases). Germline loops: CDR1 SGHAT, CDR2 FQNNGV. The CDR3 extends over 16 amino acids. Trimming removed 0 bases from V and 6 bases from J, with 16 bases in between. The DNA for the CDR3 is TGTGCCAGCAGCTTAGACCCTAGCCACATCGGGGATACGCAGTATTTT. Amino acid sequence: CASSLDPSHIGDTQYF.

This clonotype has at least ten counts. V gene TRBV7-8 combines with J gene TRBJ2-1; D gene uncertain. V lost 2 bases and J lost 7, with 9 bases in between. Germline CDR1 and CDR2: SGHVS and FQNEAQ. This CDR3 contains 13 residues. The CDR3 DNA reads TGTGCCAGCAGCTTAAGGGTCGGGAATGAGCAGTTCTTC. It translates to CASSLRVGNEQFF.

This clonotype was recorded many times. The chain employs TRBV28 and TRBJ2-5; D may match TRBD1 or TRBD2 (5 bases each). The CDR3 is 14 residues long. The germline CDR1 and CDR2 sequences are MDHEN and SYDVKM. V was cut by 8 bases and J by 1 base, with 14 bases left in between. The CDR3, as DNA: TGTGCCAGCCGCCCAGCCGGGGCCCAAGAGACCCAGTACTTC. This codes for CASRPAGAQETQYF.

This clonotype was recorded at least ten times. The CDR3 reads CASPAPLRRNTEAFF. CDR3 sequence (DNA): TGTGCCAGCCCGGCCCCCCTCAGGAGGAACACTGAAGCTTTCTTT. J is TRBJ1-1 and V is TRBV28, with D uncertain. Germline V gives CDR1 MDHEN, CDR2 SYDVKM. Trimming shortened V by 8 bases and J by 1 base, and 17 bases separated the two germline ends. CDR3 length equals 15 residues. Complete variable domain (other parts from reference TRBV28 and TRBJ1-1): DVKVTQSSRYLVKRTGEKVFLECVQDMDHENMFWYRQDPGLGLRLIYFSYDVKMKEKGDIPEGYSVSREKKERFSLILESASTNQTSMYLCASPAPLRRNTEAFFGQGTRLTVV.

The rearrangement uses TRBV20-1 and TRBJ1-1; 9 positions match TRBD1. V lost 0 bases to trimming and J lost 4 bases; unmatched junction nucleotides: 6. Germline V gives CDR1 DFQATT, CDR2 SNEGSKA (reference sequence). This CDR3 comprises 15 residues. In DNA, the CDR3 is TGCAGTGCTAGAGATGTCGGGACAGGGTTCACTGAAGCTTTCTTT. It translates to CSARDVGTGFTEAFF.

The gene calls are TRBV10-3 and TRBJ2-4, with 12 bases matching TRBD1. The CDR3 contains 19 residues. Trimming at V came to 8 bases and at J to 0 bases, leaving 14 bases not matched to a gene. Germline V gives CDR1 ENHRY, CDR2 SYGVKD. The CDR3 is CAICPRDRGLLLAKNIQYF. The CDR3 DNA is TGTGCCATCTGTCCACGGGACAGGGGGCTTCTTTTAGCCAAAAACATTCAGTACTTC.

This clonotype was recorded many times. V and J are TRBV5-1 and TRBJ1-5; 7 positions match TRBD1. CDR3 length equals 15 residues. Germline trimming cut 0 bases from V and 6 bases from J; bases unmatched to any gene: 6. Germline CDR1 SGHRS, CDR2 YFSETQ. The chain's CDR3 is CASSLGQGEGQPQHF. CDR3 DNA: TGCGCCAGCAGCTTGGGACAGGGAGAGGGTCAGCCCCAGCATTTT.

The chain joins TRBV20-1 to TRBJ2-3, with 8 bases lining up with TRBD2. The CDR3 extends over 13 amino acids. Germline V gives CDR1 DFQATT, CDR2 SNEGSKA (reference sequence). J lost 6 bases, V lost 6 bases, and 8 bases had no gene match. The CDR3 nucleotides read TGCAGTGCGGCCGCGGGAGGCCGGGATACGCAGTATTTT. Protein sequence: CSAAAGGRDTQYF.

Turning to this clonotype: A single base separates this from a much larger clone, so it may be a read error. This chain connects TRBV12-3 or TRBV12-4 to TRBJ2-5; D could derive from TRBD1 or TRBD2 (5 bases each). CDR3 length: 12 residues. V shed 4 bases and J shed 9 bases, with 12 bases lying between them. The CDR3 protein is CASSSLMGAQYF. The CDR3 nucleotides read TGTGCCAGCAGTTCGCTCATGGGGGCCCAGTACTTC.

V gene TRBV25-1 combines with J gene TRBJ2-1, with D maybe TRBD2 (5 bases). Germline CDR1 MGHDK, CDR2 SYGVNS. Trimming removed 3 bases from V and 6 bases from J, with 18 bases in between. There are 16 residues in the CDR3. In DNA, the CDR3 is TGTGCCAGCAGTGACCCGGCGGTGGGAGATTTCAATGAGCAGTTCTTC. This encodes CASSDPAVGDFNEQFF.

This clonotype showed up many times. The V and J genes are TRBV4-1 and TRBJ2-7; the match to TRBD1 covers 9 bases. The CDR3 sequence is 16 residues long. Germline V gives CDR1 MGHRA, CDR2 YSYEKL. V dropped 3 bases and J dropped 4; count of bases not matched to a gene: 10. The CDR3 DNA reads TGCGCCAGCAGCCATAAAGGACAGGGGTCGGTGTACGAGCAGTACTTC. It encodes CASSHKGQGSVYEQYF.

This clonotype was seen ten or more times. The chain joins TRBV7-8 to TRBJ2-1; D not resolved. The V end lost 5 bases, the J end lost 4 bases, and 6 bases lay between the germline ends. CDR1 and CDR2 from the germline V gene are SGHVS and FQNEAQ. CDR3 length equals 12 residues. CDR3 DNA sequence: TGTGCCAGCAGCAACTATTACAATGAGCAGTTCTTC. It codes for CASSNYYNEQFF.

This clonotype appeared a few times. The chain recombines TRBV18 with TRBJ1-2; D unclear. This CDR3 has 15 residues. Germline V gene data show CDR1 as KGHSH and CDR2 as LQKENI. V lost 2 bases and J lost 5, with 15 bases in between. CDR3 loop: CASSPGWAEDYGYTF. The CDR3 nucleotides are TGTGCCAGCTCACCAGGCTGGGCAGAAGATTATGGCTACACCTTC.

In its sample, this clonotype was seen many times. V gene TRBV5-4 combines with J gene TRBJ2-1; possibly TRBD1 or TRBD2 for D (6 bases each). CDR1 is SGHNT, CDR2 YYREEE, per germline (reference sequence). V dropped 4 bases and J dropped 7 bases, with 18 bases sitting between them. The CDR3 runs 15 residues. The CDR3 sequence is CASSRTGRDKNEQFF. CDR3 bases: TGTGCCAGCAGCCGGACCGGGCGGGACAAAAATGAGCAGTTCTTC.

V is TRBV28 and J is TRBJ2-7; unclear D gene. The germline CDR1 and CDR2 sequences are MDHEN and SYDVKM. Trimming removed 1 base from V and 6 bases from J, with 7 bases in between. This CDR3 has 12 amino acids. In nucleotides, the CDR3 is TGTGCCAGCAGTTTATCGGCGTTCGAGCAGTACTTC. Amino acids: CASSLSAFEQYF. The whole variable domain, filled in from reference TRBV28 and TRBJ2-7, reads DVKVTQSSRYLVKRTGEKVFLECVQDMDHENMFWYRQDPGLGLRLIYFSYDVKMKEKGDIPEGYSVSREKKERFSLILESASTNQTSMYLCASSLSAFEQYFGPGTRLTVT.

This clonotype has a count of ten or more. V and J are TRBV30 and TRBJ2-3; a weak D match, TRBD1 (6 bases). The V and J ends lost 3 bases and 2 bases respectively, with 12 bases between them. Germline CDR1 reads GTSNPN; CDR2 reads SVGIG (reference sequence). CDR3 length equals 14 residues. Here the CDR3 DNA reads TGTGCCTGGAGCCTTGGGGGACACACAGATACGCAGTATTTT. Amino acids: CAWSLGGHTDTQYF.

There are many counts of this clonotype. The chain links TRBV24-1 to TRBJ2-7, with unresolved D. Trimming left V 7 bases short and J 6 bases short, with 18 bases between. Germline V gene data show CDR1 as KGHDR and CDR2 as SFDVKD. This CDR3 is 14 amino acids long. For the CDR3, the DNA is TGTGCCACCAGCCCCCCCGGACCTTTAGCCGAGCAGTACTTC. Its protein product is CATSPPGPLAEQYF.

There are many counts of this clonotype. This chain links TRBV10-3 with TRBJ1-2; 7 bases align to TRBD1. This CDR3 spans 15 amino acids. V dropped 3 bases and J dropped 0; count of bases not matched to a gene: 4. Germline CDR1 is ENHRY and CDR2 is SYGVKD. CDR3 loop: CAISEQDRSNYGYTF. The CDR3 nucleotides are TGTGCCATCAGTGAACAGGACAGGTCTAACTATGGCTACACCTTC.

This clonotype was recorded at least ten times. The rearrangement uses TRBV10-3 and TRBJ2-3; a weak D match, TRBD2 (6 bases). Germline CDR1 ENHRY, CDR2 SYGVKD. Trimming left V 6 bases short and J 2 bases short, with 12 bases between. The CDR3 contains 14 residues. The CDR3 loop is CAIRVADSTDTQYF. The CDR3, as DNA: TGTGCCATCAGGGTAGCGGATTCCACAGATACGCAGTATTTT.

V usage is TRBV28 and J usage is TRBJ1-2, with 7 bases lining up with TRBD1. The length of the CDR3 is 15 residues. Losses at the gene ends were 6 bases for V and 4 bases for J; bases not matched to a gene: 11. Germline CDR1 reads MDHEN; CDR2 reads SYDVKM. The CDR3 DNA is TGTGCCAGCAGGGGACGACAGGGTCTGGGCTATGGCTACACCTTC. Translation gives CASRGRQGLGYGYTF.